This TCR beta chain was recovered during a study of cytomegalovirus exposure and HLA in healthy donors. PCR employed 60 Vbeta and 13 Jbeta primers. Libraries were prepared by immunoSEQ multiplex PCR; TCRdb keeps only in-frame clonotypes and omits some of them. The table has 150,000 to 160,000 clones, 70% to 90% seen once. The CDR3 is 15 residues long. Germline CDR1 SEHNR, CDR2 FQNEAQ (reference sequence). With 6 bases clipped from V and 7 bases from J, the junction kept 9 bases outside the gene matches. This sequence joins TRBV7-9 and TRBJ1-2; 12 nucleotides line up with TRBD1. The specimen was PBMCs. The receptor was derived from a woman between 18 and 29 years old in good health and CMV-seronegative. The DNA for the CDR3 is TGTGCCAGCAGACCCGGGACAGGGGGCCTGGGTGGCTACACCTTC. Protein product: CASRPGTGGLGGYTF.